A selection of T cell receptor beta chains follows, all from one sample in a study of T-cell reconstitution after alpha-beta-depleted transplantation in children. TCRdb independently ran MiXCR on the PCR reads; one entry per CDR3 protein. The repertoire includes fewer than 700,000 distinct CDR3 sequences, roughly 13% of them detected once, and about 2.2% sits in the top ten. This sample comprised PBMCs, mostly from graft donor cells, obtained 360 days after TCRalphabeta/CD19-depleted stem cell transplant. The receptors derive from a male patient between 10 and 17 years old who had a stem cell transplant for acute myeloid leukemia, so the T cells may come from the graft donor. Each CDR3 is given with its conserved first and last residue. The D gene is left open where the match is weak. Not all rows give a size; the values are once, few, many and, for expanded clones, a class.

d_call: -; v_call: TRBV7-2; cdr3_length: 14; clone_size: many; j_call: TRBJ1-1; cdr3_aa: CASSLAGYNTEAFF; cdr3_nt: TGTGCCAGCAGCTTAGCCGGGTATAACACTGAAGCTTTCTTT
d_call: TRBD2; v_call: TRBV27; cdr3_length: 15; clone_size: few; j_call: TRBJ2-1; cdr3_aa: CASNQGSGAYNEQFF; cdr3_nt: TGTGCCAGCAACCAAGGTAGCGGGGCCTACAATGAGCAGTTCTTC
d_call: -; v_call: TRBV28; cdr3_length: 14; clone_size: many; j_call: TRBJ2-3; cdr3_aa: CATHLSDLTDTQYF; cdr3_nt: TGTGCCACCCATCTGTCAGATCTCACAGATACGCAGTATTTT
d_call: TRBD1; v_call: TRBV29-1; cdr3_length: 12; clone_size: many; j_call: TRBJ1-5; cdr3_aa: CSAGDRNQPQHF; cdr3_nt: TGCAGCGCCGGGGACAGAAATCAGCCCCAGCATTTT
d_call: -; v_call: TRBV7-3; cdr3_length: 15; clone_size: -; j_call: TRBJ2-2; cdr3_aa: CASSFKAGSTGELFF; cdr3_nt: TGTGCCAGCAGCTTTAAAGCGGGCAGCACCGGGGAGCTGTTTTTT
d_call: -; v_call: TRBV6-2/TRBV6-3; cdr3_length: 17; clone_size: few; j_call: TRBJ1-5; cdr3_aa: CASSYSGRVTSNQPQHF; cdr3_nt: TGTGCCAGCAGTTACTCTGGACGGGTGACTAGCAATCAGCCCCAGCATTTT
d_call: TRBD1; v_call: TRBV10-3; cdr3_length: 14; clone_size: few; j_call: TRBJ2-7; cdr3_aa: CAIRERDRDYEQYF; cdr3_nt: TGTGCCATCAGGGAACGGGACAGGGACTACGAGCAGTACTTC
d_call: -; v_call: TRBV29-1; cdr3_length: 14; clone_size: -; j_call: TRBJ2-2; cdr3_aa: CSVEAEGYTGELFF; cdr3_nt: TGCAGCGTTGAAGCGGAGGGGTACACCGGGGAGCTGTTTTTT
d_call: -; v_call: TRBV6-2/TRBV6-3; cdr3_length: 12; clone_size: few; j_call: TRBJ2-5; cdr3_aa: CASSYSAQTQYF; cdr3_nt: TGTGCCAGCAGTTACTCGGCCCAGACCCAGTACTTC
d_call: -; v_call: TRBV28; cdr3_length: 11; clone_size: few; j_call: TRBJ1-2; cdr3_aa: CASREPYGYTF; cdr3_nt: TGTGCCAGTAGAGAGCCCTATGGCTACACCTTC
d_call: -; v_call: TRBV10-3; cdr3_length: 12; clone_size: -; j_call: TRBJ2-7; cdr3_aa: CAISSRVHEQYF; cdr3_nt: TGTGCCATCTCCTCTAGGGTCCACGAGCAGTACTTC
d_call: -; v_call: TRBV6-1; cdr3_length: 16; clone_size: few; j_call: TRBJ1-4; cdr3_aa: CASKRDFGTTNEKLFF; cdr3_nt: TGTGCCAGCAAGAGGGACTTTGGGACAACTAATGAAAAACTGTTTTTT
d_call: -; v_call: TRBV7-3; cdr3_length: 16; clone_size: few; j_call: TRBJ1-6; cdr3_aa: CASSPLWVGDNSPLHF; cdr3_nt: TGTGCCAGCAGCCCTCTCTGGGTGGGCGATAATTCACCCCTCCACTTT
d_call: -; v_call: TRBV7-2; cdr3_length: 14; clone_size: few; j_call: TRBJ2-5; cdr3_aa: CASSPKTDQETQYF; cdr3_nt: TGTGCCAGCAGCCCCAAGACAGATCAAGAGACCCAGTACTTC
d_call: -; v_call: TRBV7-9; cdr3_length: 17; clone_size: -; j_call: TRBJ2-7; cdr3_aa: CASSPMGGLADPYEQYF; cdr3_nt: TGTGCCAGCAGCCCGATGGGAGGTTTGGCGGACCCCTACGAGCAGTACTTC
d_call: -; v_call: TRBV11-3; cdr3_length: 14; clone_size: -; j_call: TRBJ2-1; cdr3_aa: CASSSTRSYNEQFF; cdr3_nt: TGTGCCAGCAGCTCCACCCGGAGCTACAATGAGCAGTTCTTC
d_call: -; v_call: TRBV20-1; cdr3_length: 14; clone_size: many; j_call: TRBJ2-1; cdr3_aa: CSASSTADYNEQFF; cdr3_nt: TGCAGTGCTAGTTCTACAGCCGACTACAATGAGCAGTTCTTC
d_call: -; v_call: TRBV11-2; cdr3_length: 11; clone_size: -; j_call: TRBJ2-1; cdr3_aa: CASSLEGSSSF; cdr3_nt: TGTGCCAGCAGCTTAGAGGGGAGTAGTAGCTTC
d_call: TRBD2; v_call: TRBV6-5; cdr3_length: 17; clone_size: few; j_call: TRBJ2-7; cdr3_aa: CASSTRGLAGGPYEQYF; cdr3_nt: TGTGCCAGCAGTACTCGTGGACTAGCGGGAGGGCCCTACGAGCAGTACTTC
d_call: -; v_call: TRBV28; cdr3_length: 17; clone_size: many; j_call: TRBJ2-1; cdr3_aa: CASSLFRGLGSYNEQFF; cdr3_nt: TGTGCCAGCAGTTTATTTCGAGGACTCGGCTCCTACAATGAGCAGTTCTTC
d_call: -; v_call: TRBV3-1; cdr3_length: 14; clone_size: many; j_call: TRBJ2-5; cdr3_aa: CASSQFLLLETQYF; cdr3_nt: TGTGCCAGCAGCCAATTCCTACTTTTGGAGACCCAGTACTTC
d_call: TRBD2; v_call: TRBV28; cdr3_length: 16; clone_size: many; j_call: TRBJ2-1; cdr3_aa: CASSFETSRKYNEQFF; cdr3_nt: TGTGCCAGCAGTTTCGAGACTAGCAGAAAATACAATGAGCAGTTCTTC
d_call: TRBD2; v_call: TRBV20-1; cdr3_length: 15; clone_size: -; j_call: TRBJ2-2; cdr3_aa: CSAPREGRYTGELFF; cdr3_nt: TGCAGTGCTCCCCGGGAGGGTCGGTACACCGGGGAGCTGTTTTTT
d_call: -; v_call: TRBV24-1; cdr3_length: 16; clone_size: -; j_call: TRBJ2-1; cdr3_aa: CATRERLYPGGNEQFF; cdr3_nt: TGTGCCACCAGGGAAAGACTATACCCTGGGGGCAATGAGCAGTTCTTC
d_call: TRBD2; v_call: TRBV18; cdr3_length: 14; clone_size: many; j_call: TRBJ2-7; cdr3_aa: CASSPGTNSYEQYF; cdr3_nt: TGTGCCAGCTCACCTGGGACTAACTCCTACGAGCAGTACTTC
d_call: -; v_call: TRBV12-3/TRBV12-4; cdr3_length: 16; clone_size: -; j_call: TRBJ2-5; cdr3_aa: CASSLWNPGGKETQYF; cdr3_nt: TGTGCCAGCAGTTTATGGAACCCTGGAGGCAAAGAGACCCAGTACTTC
d_call: TRBD1; v_call: TRBV20-1; cdr3_length: 15; clone_size: -; j_call: TRBJ2-7; cdr3_aa: CSARDLTGGSYEQYF; cdr3_nt: TGCAGTGCTAGAGACCTGACAGGGGGCAGCTACGAGCAGTACTTC
d_call: -; v_call: TRBV28; cdr3_length: 16; clone_size: -; j_call: TRBJ1-4; cdr3_aa: CASSPAQISANEKLFF; cdr3_nt: TGTGCCAGCAGTCCGGCACAAATTTCGGCTAATGAAAAACTGTTTTTT
d_call: -; v_call: TRBV19; cdr3_length: 12; clone_size: few; j_call: TRBJ2-1; cdr3_aa: CASGPPYNEQFF; cdr3_nt: TGTGCCAGCGGACCCCCCTACAATGAGCAGTTCTTC
d_call: TRBD1; v_call: TRBV12-3/TRBV12-4; cdr3_length: 19; clone_size: -; j_call: TRBJ2-3; cdr3_aa: CASTGGQGILEGGTDTQYF; cdr3_nt: TGTGCCAGCACCGGGGGACAGGGAATTCTGGAAGGCGGCACAGATACGCAGTATTTT
d_call: -; v_call: TRBV4-3; cdr3_length: 14; clone_size: few; j_call: TRBJ2-7; cdr3_aa: CASSPRETSYEQYF; cdr3_nt: TGCGCCAGCAGCCCCCGGGAGACCTCCTACGAGCAGTACTTC
d_call: -; v_call: TRBV19; cdr3_length: 17; clone_size: few; j_call: TRBJ2-6; cdr3_aa: CASSTGAGSSGANVLTF; cdr3_nt: TGTGCCAGTAGTACCGGGGCAGGGAGCTCCGGGGCCAACGTCCTGACTTTC
d_call: -; v_call: TRBV20-1; cdr3_length: 11; clone_size: -; j_call: TRBJ2-7; cdr3_aa: CSGNGGYEQYF; cdr3_nt: TGCAGTGGGAATGGGGGGTACGAGCAGTACTTC
d_call: -; v_call: TRBV7-2; cdr3_length: 15; clone_size: -; j_call: TRBJ1-5; cdr3_aa: CASSLQGIGNQPQHF; cdr3_nt: TGTGCCAGCAGCTTGCAGGGTATCGGCAATCAGCCCCAGCATTTT
d_call: -; v_call: TRBV29-1; cdr3_length: 12; clone_size: -; j_call: TRBJ2-7; cdr3_aa: CSVDRSSWEQYF; cdr3_nt: TGCAGCGTTGACCGGTCTTCGTGGGAGCAGTACTTC
d_call: TRBD2; v_call: TRBV20-1; cdr3_length: 16; clone_size: -; j_call: TRBJ2-3; cdr3_aa: CSARSQAGAVSDTQYF; cdr3_nt: TGCAGTGCTAGATCTCAAGCGGGAGCGGTTTCGGATACGCAGTATTTT
d_call: -; v_call: TRBV27; cdr3_length: 14; clone_size: -; j_call: TRBJ1-4; cdr3_aa: CASRGSLANEKLFF; cdr3_nt: TGTGCCAGCAGGGGTAGTCTGGCTAATGAAAAACTGTTTTTT
d_call: -; v_call: TRBV7-3; cdr3_length: 13; clone_size: few; j_call: TRBJ1-1; cdr3_aa: CASSSTRDTEAFF; cdr3_nt: TGTGCCAGCAGCTCAACACGCGACACTGAAGCTTTCTTT
d_call: TRBD1; v_call: TRBV5-5; cdr3_length: 16; clone_size: -; j_call: TRBJ2-1; cdr3_aa: CASSLRTGSLYNEQFF; cdr3_nt: TGTGCCAGCAGCTTGCGGACAGGTTCCCTCTACAATGAGCAGTTCTTC
d_call: -; v_call: TRBV30; cdr3_length: 16; clone_size: few; j_call: TRBJ1-5; cdr3_aa: CAWSRWVGTGNQPQHF; cdr3_nt: TGTGCCTGGAGTCGGTGGGTCGGTACGGGCAATCAGCCCCAGCATTTT
d_call: -; v_call: TRBV12-3/TRBV12-4; cdr3_length: 13; clone_size: few; j_call: TRBJ2-7; cdr3_aa: CASAGETGGEQYF; cdr3_nt: TGTGCCAGCGCCGGAGAAACGGGCGGCGAGCAGTACTTC
d_call: TRBD1; v_call: TRBV29-1; cdr3_length: 14; clone_size: -; j_call: TRBJ2-7; cdr3_aa: CSVGPQGVPYEQYF; cdr3_nt: TGCAGCGTTGGGCCCCAGGGGGTACCCTACGAGCAGTACTTC
d_call: TRBD1; v_call: TRBV20-1; cdr3_length: 14; clone_size: -; j_call: TRBJ2-7; cdr3_aa: CSAVTGTGGFEQYF; cdr3_nt: TGCAGTGCCGTCACCGGGACAGGGGGCTTCGAGCAGTACTTC
d_call: -; v_call: TRBV12-3/TRBV12-4; cdr3_length: 14; clone_size: -; j_call: TRBJ2-2; cdr3_aa: CASTFGGHTGELFF; cdr3_nt: TGTGCCAGCACCTTCGGGGGGCATACCGGGGAGCTGTTTTTT
d_call: -; v_call: TRBV27; cdr3_length: 14; clone_size: -; j_call: TRBJ2-7; cdr3_aa: CASSLLANPYEQYF; cdr3_nt: TGTGCCAGCAGTTTGCTAGCGAACCCCTACGAGCAGTACTTC
d_call: -; v_call: TRBV12-3/TRBV12-4; cdr3_length: 14; clone_size: few; j_call: TRBJ2-5; cdr3_aa: CASSWSGGGETQYF; cdr3_nt: TGTGCCAGCAGTTGGAGTGGGGGCGGAGAGACCCAGTACTTC
d_call: TRBD1; v_call: TRBV5-1; cdr3_length: 16; clone_size: -; j_call: TRBJ2-1; cdr3_aa: CASSLISGQGANEQFF; cdr3_nt: TGCGCCAGCAGCTTGATCTCGGGACAGGGGGCGAATGAGCAGTTCTTC
d_call: -; v_call: TRBV25-1; cdr3_length: 12; clone_size: few; j_call: TRBJ1-2; cdr3_aa: CATIGGANGYTF; cdr3_nt: TGTGCCACTATTGGGGGGGCAAATGGCTACACCTTC